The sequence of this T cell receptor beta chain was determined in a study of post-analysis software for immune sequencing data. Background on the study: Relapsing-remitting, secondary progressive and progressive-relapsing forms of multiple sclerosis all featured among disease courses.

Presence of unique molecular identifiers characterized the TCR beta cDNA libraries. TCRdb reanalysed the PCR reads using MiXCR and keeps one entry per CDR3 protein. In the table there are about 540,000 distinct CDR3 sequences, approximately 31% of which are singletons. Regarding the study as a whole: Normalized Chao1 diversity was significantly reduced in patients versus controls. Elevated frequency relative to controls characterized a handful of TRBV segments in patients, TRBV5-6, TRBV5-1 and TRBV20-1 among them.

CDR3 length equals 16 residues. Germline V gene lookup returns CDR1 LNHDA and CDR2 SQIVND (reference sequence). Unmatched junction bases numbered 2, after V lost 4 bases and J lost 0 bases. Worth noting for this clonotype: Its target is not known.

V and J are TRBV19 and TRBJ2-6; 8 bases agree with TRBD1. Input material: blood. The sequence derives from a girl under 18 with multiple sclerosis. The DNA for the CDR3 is TGTGCCAGTAGTAGACAGGGGCCCTCTGGGGCCAACGTCCTGACTTTC. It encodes CASSRQGPSGANVLTF.